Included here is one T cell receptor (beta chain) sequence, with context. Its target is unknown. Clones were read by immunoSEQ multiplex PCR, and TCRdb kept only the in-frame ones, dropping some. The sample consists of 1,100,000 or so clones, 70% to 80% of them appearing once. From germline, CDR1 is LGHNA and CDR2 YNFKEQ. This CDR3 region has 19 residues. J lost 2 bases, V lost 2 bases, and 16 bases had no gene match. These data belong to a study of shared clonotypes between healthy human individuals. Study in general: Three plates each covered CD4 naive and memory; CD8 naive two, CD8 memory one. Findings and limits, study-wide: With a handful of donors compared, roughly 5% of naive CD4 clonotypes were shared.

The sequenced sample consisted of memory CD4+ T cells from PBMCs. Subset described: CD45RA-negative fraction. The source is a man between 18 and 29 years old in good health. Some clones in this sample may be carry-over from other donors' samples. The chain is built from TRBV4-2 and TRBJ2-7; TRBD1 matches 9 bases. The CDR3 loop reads CASSQSASSGTGSPYEQYF. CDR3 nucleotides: TGTGCCAGCAGCCAAAGTGCATCCTCCGGGACAGGGTCCCCCTACGAGCAGTACTTC.